The source of this T cell receptor beta chain is a study of tumor-infiltrating lymphocytes in primary liver carcinoma. General study points: The study used bulk unsorted samples and so did not compare CD4+ and CD8+ repertoires.

Using a constant-region primer together with ProtoScript II reverse transcriptase, TCR beta cDNA was made from about 500 ng of total RNA. ARM-PCR was slightly modified, and three nested multiplex PCR rounds with it gave rise to the TCR beta libraries. TCRdb passed the multiplex PCR reads through MiXCR, listing each CDR3 protein once. Among roughly 330,000 distinct CDR3 sequences listed, around 60% were seen once. Germline DNA was extracted alongside blood RNA, which was obtained from unsorted whole blood. On this clonotype: The antigen is undetermined. This may stem from a read error, because a much larger clone lies one nucleotide away.

Sequencing was performed on peripheral blood. The clonotype comes from a man aged 35-49 years with primary liver carcinoma and hepatitis B virus infection.

This chain's CDR3 is CAWSFQREPYERYF. The DNA of the CDR3 is TGTGCCTGGAGTTTCCAGCGGGAGCCCTACGAGCGGTACTTC. V and J are TRBV30 and TRBJ2-7, with 8 bases lining up with TRBD2. Germline lookup yields CDR1 GTSNPN and CDR2 SVGIG (reference sequence). The CDR3 consists of 14 residues.